This T cell receptor beta chain was sequenced for a study of cytomegalovirus exposure and HLA in healthy donors. CDR3 length equals 14 residues. Between the trimmed V and J ends, which lost 0 bases and 4 bases, there was a span of 7 bases. Per the germline V gene, CDR1 is SGDLS and CDR2 is YYNGEE. PCR used 60 Vbeta primers and 13 Jbeta primers. Using immunoSEQ multiplex PCR, the repertoire was profiled, and TCRdb retains in-frame clones only, with some absent. The sample lists 130,000 or so clones, about 69% occurring once. J is TRBJ1-4 and V is TRBV9, with D perhaps TRBD1 (5 bases). The receptor's source is a young man in good health and CMV-seronegative. What was sequenced was PBMCs. CDR3 DNA: TGTGCCAGCAGCGTAGAACAGGATAATGAAAAACTGTTTTTT. Its protein product is CASSVEQDNEKLFF.